Listed here are 27 T cell receptor beta chains from one sample, sequenced in a study of blood T cell repertoires in COVID-19 (dated by TCRdb to about 2020). Library creation used the immunoSEQ multiplex PCR assay. TCRdb mirrors the immuneACCESS table, restricted to in-frame sequences. Some clones are absent from its copies; in checked studies, under half trace to an unresolved V gene, and the reason for the others is unknown. Present in this sample are 270,000 or so clones, approximately 90% of which were seen just once. The leading ten clones occupy over 4% of the sample. The sample was PBMCs or T cells enriched from blood (not recorded which). All receptors come from a woman in her thirties with acute COVID-19.

The chain joins TRBV2 to TRBJ1-2; TRBD1 might be the D (6 bases). This CDR3 has 13 amino acids. CDR1 and CDR2 (germline): SNHLY, FYNNEI. V lost 0 bases and J lost 13, with 15 bases in between. CDR3 loop: CASSEAPRGGLTF. CDR3 in DNA: TGTGCCAGCAGTGAAGCACCAAGGGGGGGTCTCACCTTC.

This chain joins TRBV20-1 and TRBJ2-3, with a tentative D call TRBD1 (5 bases). V was cut by 3 bases and J by 1 base, with 11 bases left in between. The CDR3 totals 14 residues. Germline V gene sequence: CDR1 DFQATT, CDR2 SNEGSKA (reference sequence). CDR3 sequence reads: CSASEDTRTDTQYF. Written as DNA, the CDR3 is TGCAGTGCTAGTGAGGACACTCGCACAGATACGCAGTATTTT.

This chain joins TRBV28 and TRBJ1-3, with TRBD1 as a possible D gene (5 bases). This CDR3 is 17 amino acids long. V shed 6 bases and J shed 2 bases, with 20 bases lying between them. From germline, CDR1 is MDHEN and CDR2 SYDVKM. The DNA for the CDR3 is TGTGCCAGCAGGACAATTATATCTGGGGGGACTGGAAACACCATATATTTT. This sequence encodes CASRTIISGGTGNTIYF.

CDR3 residues: CASRSTGGYTEAFF. The CDR3 coding sequence is TGTGCCAGCAGATCCACAGGGGGATACACTGAAGCTTTCTTT. V and J are TRBV14 and TRBJ1-1; 8 bases map to TRBD1. V gave up 6 bases and J gave up 3 bases; unmatched junction bases: 6. The CDR3 is 14 residues long. From germline, CDR1 is SGHDN and CDR2 FVKESK.

The V call is TRBV5-5, the J call TRBJ1-1, with D uncertain. The CDR3 contains 13 residues. The germline V and J ends were trimmed by 0 bases and 3 bases, with 6 bases remaining between them. CDR1 and CDR2 (germline): SGHKS, YYEKEE (reference sequence). CDR3 amino acids: CASSLEEDTEAFF. In DNA, the CDR3 is TGTGCCAGCAGCTTGGAGGAGGACACTGAAGCTTTCTTT.

V and J are TRBV27 and TRBJ2-1; the match to TRBD2 covers 10 bases. Per germline, CDR1 MNHEY and CDR2 SMNVEV (reference sequence). The CDR3 runs 17 residues. With V trimmed by 0 bases and J by 3 bases, 5 bases remained unmatched. The CDR3 nucleotides are TGTGCCAGCAGTTTATCGTCTAGCGGGAGATACTACAATGAGCAGTTCTTC. Protein sequence: CASSLSSSGRYYNEQFF.

The CDR3 is CASSKTGGVLYGYTF. CDR3 coding DNA: TGTGCCAGCAGTAAAACAGGGGGCGTACTCTATGGCTACACCTTC. This sequence joins TRBV27 and TRBJ1-2; TRBD1 matches at 9 bases. CDR1 is MNHEY and CDR2 is SMNVEV in the germline V gene (reference sequence). This CDR3 has 15 residues. J gave up 4 bases and V 5 bases, and 8 bases lay outside the gene matches.

The chain recombines TRBV20-1 with TRBJ1-1; the match to TRBD1 covers 7 bases. V lost 3 bases and J lost 3; bases outside the gene matches: 7. The CDR3 has 14 residues. CDR1 DFQATT and CDR2 SNEGSKA come from the germline V gene (reference sequence). CDR3 bases: TGCAGTGCTAGTCGACAGGGCCCAGACACTGAAGCTTTCTTT. Amino acid sequence: CSASRQGPDTEAFF.

This clone showed up just once. The chain has TRBV6-1 and TRBJ1-1, with D maybe TRBD1 (6 bases). This CDR3 comprises 17 residues. V lost 3 bases and J lost 2, with 19 bases in between. CDR1 and CDR2 (germline): MNHNS, SASEGT. Here the CDR3 reads CASSDPLWTDDNTEAFF. The CDR3 bases are TGTGCCAGCAGTGACCCATTGTGGACAGACGATAACACTGAAGCTTTCTTT.

With respect to this clone: Other DNA sequences in the sample encode the same CDR3. V usage is TRBV19 and J usage is TRBJ1-5; 10 positions agree with TRBD1. The CDR3 consists of 14 residues. Trimming cost V 9 bases and J 2 bases; bases outside gene matches: 4. Germline CDR1 reads LNHDA; CDR2 reads SQIVND (reference sequence). The CDR3 protein is CASSGTGGNQPQHF. The CDR3 DNA reads TGTGCCAGCTCCGGGACAGGGGGCAATCAGCCCCAGCATTTT. Drawing the rest from reference TRBV19 and TRBJ1-5, the complete variable domain is DGGITQSPKYLFRKEGQNVTLSCEQNLNHDAMYWYRQDPGQGLRLIYYSQIVNDFQKGDIAEGYSVSREKKESFPLTVTSAQKNPTAFYLCASSGTGGNQPQHFGDGTRLSIL.

The chain uses TRBV11-3 and TRBJ1-5; possible D gene TRBD1, 5 bases. Germline CDR1 is SGHNT and CDR2 is YENEEA. CDR3 size: 16 residues. Trimming removed 3 bases from V and 5 bases from J, with 17 bases in between. This CDR3 is CASSFRVAQADQPQHF. CDR3 nucleotides: TGTGCCAGCAGCTTCCGGGTGGCACAGGCAGATCAGCCCCAGCATTTT. Complete variable domain (other parts from reference TRBV11-3 and TRBJ1-5): EAGVVQSPRYKIIEKKQPVAFWCNPISGHNTLYWYLQNLGQGPELLIRYENEEAVDDSQLPKDRFSAERLKGVDSTLKIQPAELGDSAVYLCASSFRVAQADQPQHFGDGTRLSIL.

The rearrangement links TRBV5-1 to TRBJ1-1; D unresolved. Trimming shortened V by 5 bases and J by 3 bases, and 11 bases separated the two germline ends. Germline CDR1 reads SGHRS; CDR2 reads YFSETQ. The CDR3 has 13 amino acids. The CDR3 spells CASRLRGDTEAFF. CDR3 DNA: TGCGCCAGCAGACTTCGAGGCGACACTGAAGCTTTCTTT.

The V and J genes are TRBV7-2 and TRBJ2-7; D ambiguous. CDR1 SGHTA and CDR2 FQGNSA come from the germline V gene. There are 13 residues in the CDR3. The germline V and J ends were trimmed by 7 bases and 2 bases, with 12 bases remaining between them. The DNA for the CDR3 is TGTGCCAGCACTTCCTACAGTCCCTACGAGCAGTACTTC. This translates into CASTSYSPYEQYF.

V and J are TRBV7-9 and TRBJ2-4; TRBD2 aligns across 9 bases. The CDR3 is made up of 13 amino acids. Unmatched junction bases numbered 2, after V lost 4 bases and J lost 7 bases. Germline loops: CDR1 SEHNR, CDR2 FQNEAQ (reference sequence). The DNA for the CDR3 is TGTGCCAGCAGCTATGCGGGGGGGAACATTCAGTACTTC. It is translated as CASSYAGGNIQYF.

The chain links TRBV27 to TRBJ1-2; no definite D call. CDR1 is MNHEY, CDR2 SMNVEV, per germline (reference sequence). The CDR3 extends over 16 amino acids. Trimming stripped 5 bases from V and 3 bases from J, with 19 bases between. The CDR3 DNA sequence: TGTGCCAGCAGTCCCCCGGGTGCCCCAGCCCACTATGGCTACACCTTC. Amino acids: CASSPPGAPAHYGYTF.

The J gene is TRBJ2-3, the V gene TRBV14; the D is unclear. Germline lookup yields CDR1 SGHDN and CDR2 FVKESK. CDR3 length: 11 amino acids. Trimming removed 4 bases at V and 8 bases at J, with 7 bases between. Here the CDR3 DNA reads TGTGCCAGCAGCCGTTCCCTTACGCAGTATTTT. It is translated as CASSRSLTQYF.

The rearrangement joins TRBV19 to TRBJ2-7, with D possibly TRBD2 on 5 matching bases. V was trimmed by 7 bases and J by 3 bases, leaving 10 bases between them. The CDR3 spans 12 residues. Per the germline V gene, CDR1 is LNHDA and CDR2 is SQIVND (reference sequence). CDR3 sequence (DNA): TGTGCCAGTACGGGAAGTGGCTACGAGCAGTACTTC. Amino acids: CASTGSGYEQYF.

In DNA, the CDR3 is TGTGCCAGCAGCGAGACAACAGTCACAGATACGCAGTATTTT. This gives the protein CASSETTVTDTQYF. The V gene is TRBV4-2, the J gene TRBJ2-3; D remains ambiguous. V was trimmed by 5 bases and J by 2 bases, leaving 11 bases between them. This CDR3 region has 14 residues. The germline gives CDR1 LGHNA, CDR2 YNFKEQ.

Only one count was recorded for this clone. The rearrangement links TRBV27 to TRBJ2-7, with TRBD2 as a possible D gene (5 bases). The CDR3 extends over 15 amino acids. V was pared by 5 bases and J by 2 bases, with 16 bases between. Germline V gene lookup returns CDR1 MNHEY and CDR2 SMNVEV (reference sequence). The CDR3 DNA is TGTGCCAGCAGTCCTGCCGTTGGAGGTCCCTACGAGCAGTACTTC. It is translated as CASSPAVGGPYEQYF.

The chain couples TRBV7-9 to TRBJ2-1; D is possibly TRBD2 (6 bases). This CDR3 spans 15 amino acids. V was cut by 1 base and J by 4 bases, with 11 bases left in between. Germline V gene sequence: CDR1 SEHNR, CDR2 FQNEAQ (reference sequence). The CDR3 bases are TGTGCCAGCAGCTTAGTGGGCGGGGCATACAATGAGCAGTTCTTC. This sequence encodes CASSLVGGAYNEQFF. The entire variable domain, with the rest obtained from reference TRBV7-9 and TRBJ2-1, is as follows: DTGVSQNPRHKITKRGQNVTFRCDPISEHNRLYWYRQTLGQGPEFLTYFQNEAQLEKSRLLSDRFSAERPKGSFSTLEIQRTEQGDSAMYLCASSLVGGAYNEQFFGPGTRLTVL.

V is TRBV28 and J is TRBJ1-5; 9 nucleotides align to TRBD1. Germline V gene lookup returns CDR1 MDHEN and CDR2 SYDVKM. V was clipped by 6 bases and J by 3 bases; unmatched bases: 3. CDR3 length: 14 residues. DNA of the CDR3: TGTGCCAGCAGGGGGACAGGGCCCAATCAGCCCCAGCATTTT. Amino acid sequence: CASRGTGPNQPQHF.

CDR3 in DNA: TGCGCCAGCAGCGCAGGGTCTAACTATGGCTACACCTTC. Translated, it gives CASSAGSNYGYTF. The V gene is TRBV5-1, the J gene TRBJ1-2, with D possibly being TRBD1 (5 bases). Germline V CDR1 and CDR2: SGHRS, YFSETQ. CDR3 size: 13 residues. Trimming removed 4 bases at V and 0 bases at J, with 7 bases between.

This chain uses TRBV5-5 with TRBJ2-1; D remains ambiguous. V was clipped by 4 bases and J by 7 bases, with 12 bases between them. This CDR3 spans 13 amino acids. CDR1 is SGHKS and CDR2 is YYEKEE in the germline V gene (reference sequence). The CDR3 nucleotides read TGTGCCAGCAGCGTTGAACTCAGGAATGAGCAGTTCTTC. As protein: CASSVELRNEQFF.

This chain links TRBV25-1 with TRBJ2-3; 8 positions match TRBD2. The CDR3 is 15 residues long. V was pared by 8 bases and J by 4 bases, with 11 bases of the junction left unmatched. The germline gives CDR1 MGHDK, CDR2 SYGVNS. The CDR3 coding sequence is TGTGCCAGCTCCGCGGGAGCGGGAGCGGCAGATACGCAGTATTTT. Protein product: CASSAGAGAADTQYF.

This clone was observed once. The rearrangement links TRBV30 to TRBJ1-4; 9 positions match TRBD1. From germline, CDR1 is GTSNPN and CDR2 SVGIG (reference sequence). V trimming: 1 base; J trimming: 8 bases; junction bases outside the gene matches: 8. This CDR3 is built from 15 residues. The CDR3 DNA follows: TGTGCCTGGAGTGACCGGGACAGGGCTAGGGAAAAACTGTTTTTT. Encoded protein: CAWSDRDRAREKLFF.

The gene calls are TRBV28 and TRBJ2-1; 8 bases are a match to TRBD2. J was trimmed by 5 bases and V by 7 bases; bases with no gene match: 10. CDR3 length: 15 amino acids. CDR1 is MDHEN and CDR2 is SYDVKM in the germline V gene. Here the CDR3 DNA reads TGTGCCAGCACCTTTAGCGGGACCCAAAACAATGAGCAGTTCTTC. This codes for CASTFSGTQNNEQFF.

This clone has just one count. V is TRBV7-8 and J is TRBJ2-1; 8 bases align to TRBD2. V gave up 3 bases and J gave up 4 bases; unmatched junction bases: 8. This CDR3 is built from 16 residues. CDR1 SGHVS and CDR2 FQNEAQ come from the germline V gene. The CDR3, as DNA: TGTGCCAGCAGCTTCCAGCGCACTAGCGGTTACAATGAGCAGTTCTTC. It translates to CASSFQRTSGYNEQFF.